The following is a T cell receptor beta chain sequence with its context. The antigen is unknown. These data are taken from a study of T cells in localized non-small cell lung cancer. Findings and limits, study-wide: Longer overall survival was seen with higher T cell density measured in blood. Of the tissues analyzed, uninvolved adjacent lung showed maximal T cell clonality, greater than tumor.

Produced via immunoSEQ multiplex PCR; TCRdb's table is partial and in-frame only. Here the sample spans approximately 17,000 clones, over 75% being singletons. This CDR3 contains 14 residues. Looked up from germline, CDR1 is SGDLS and CDR2 is YYNGEE. J gave up 6 bases and V 1 base, and 6 bases lay outside the gene matches. The sample here was peripheral blood, taken before any cancer treatment. This clonotype was sampled from a male donor at least 60 years old with stage I lung adenocarcinoma. This chain links TRBV9 with TRBJ1-2, with TRBD1 matching 7 bases. Here the CDR3 DNA reads TGTGCCAGCAGCGTAAACAGGGGAGAGGATGGCTACACCTTC. It encodes CASSVNRGEDGYTF.